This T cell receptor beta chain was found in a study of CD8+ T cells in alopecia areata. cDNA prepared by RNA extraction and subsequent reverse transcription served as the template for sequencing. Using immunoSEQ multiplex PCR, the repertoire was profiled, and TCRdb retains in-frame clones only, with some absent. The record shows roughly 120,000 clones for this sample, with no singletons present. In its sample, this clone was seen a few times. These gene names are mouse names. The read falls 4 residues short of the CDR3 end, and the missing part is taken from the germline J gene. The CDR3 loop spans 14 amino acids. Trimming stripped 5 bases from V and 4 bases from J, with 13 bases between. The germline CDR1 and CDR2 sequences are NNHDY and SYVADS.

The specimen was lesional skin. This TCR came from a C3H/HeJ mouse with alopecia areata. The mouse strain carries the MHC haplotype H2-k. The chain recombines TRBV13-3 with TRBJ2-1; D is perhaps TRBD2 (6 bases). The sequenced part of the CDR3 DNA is TGTGCCAGCAGCCCTGACTGGTTATATGCT. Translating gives CASSPDWLYA. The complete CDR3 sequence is CASSPDWLYAEQFF.